Listed below are T cell receptor beta chains from one sample, sequenced in a study of blood T cells in healthy people across ages. TCRdb redid the calling of the 5' RACE reads with MiXCR, one entry per CDR3 protein. The sample holds 650,000 to 1,000,000 distinct CDR3 sequences, around 36% seen once. The sequenced sample consisted of blood. These receptors came from a young man in good health. Both conserved end residues are part of each CDR3. The D gene is left open where the match is weak. Size is stated for part of the rows, as once, few or many counts, or as a class when the clone is expanded.

CDR3 DNA	CDR3 protein	clone size	J gene	V gene	D gene
TGTGCCAGCAGCTTGGGGACTACCCAACTATCATACGAGCAGTACTTC	CASSLGTTQLSYEQYF	NA	TRBJ2-7	TRBV11-1	TRBD2
TGTGCCATCAGTGGTACCACCTACGGGAACTATGGCTACACCTTC	CAISGTTYGNYGYTF	few	TRBJ1-2	TRBV10-3	NA
TGTGCCAGCAGCTCCCTCTCGGGACAGGGGTTTAGCATTCAGTACTTC	CASSSLSGQGFSIQYF	few	TRBJ2-4	TRBV5-6	TRBD1
TGTGCCAGCAGCACCCTCAATGAGCAGTTCTTC	CASSTLNEQFF	many	TRBJ2-1	TRBV7-9	NA
TGTGCCAGCAGCTTCTTAACTAGCGGCGCAGAGACGCAGTATTTT	CASSFLTSGAETQYF	NA	TRBJ2-3	TRBV7-9	TRBD2
TGTGCCAGCAGCCCGCGACTAGCGGTGAGCACAGATACGCAGTATTTT	CASSPRLAVSTDTQYF	NA	TRBJ2-3	TRBV9	TRBD2
TGTGCCAGCAGCTTAGACCCCACCCTTGAGCAGTTCTTC	CASSLDPTLEQFF	NA	TRBJ2-1	TRBV7-8	NA
TGCAGTGCTAGAAGGGGCAGTGGCGATCAGCCCCAGCATTTT	CSARRGSGDQPQHF	NA	TRBJ1-5	TRBV20-1	NA
TGCGCCAGCAGCCAAGTGGCACTAGAGGTCCAGCATTTT	CASSQVALEVQHF	NA	TRBJ1-5	TRBV4-1	NA
TGTGCCAGCAGTTTCAACGGTAACAATGAGCAGTTCTTC	CASSFNGNNEQFF	few	TRBJ2-1	TRBV12-3/TRBV12-4	NA
TGTGCCAGCAGCCGGAGGGCCACAGATACGCAGTATTTT	CASSRRATDTQYF	NA	TRBJ2-3	TRBV3-1	NA
TGCAGTGCTAGAGGGGGGGAACTCACTCGGGCAGATACGCAGTATTTT	CSARGGELTRADTQYF	few	TRBJ2-3	TRBV20-1	NA
TGCAGTGCTAGCGAGGGGCATAGCAATCAGCCCCAGCATTTT	CSASEGHSNQPQHF	few	TRBJ1-5	TRBV20-1	NA
TGTGCCAGCAGTTACCTCGTGCGGTCGGGGGCGGACCAAGAGACCCAGTACTTC	CASSYLVRSGADQETQYF	NA	TRBJ2-5	TRBV6-5	NA
TGTGCCAACGGCAAGAGGGGGGAGACCCAGTACTTC	CANGKRGETQYF	NA	TRBJ2-5	TRBV27	NA
TGCGCCAGCAGCTTGGACAGGACCTACGAGCAGTTCTTC	CASSLDRTYEQFF	few	TRBJ2-1	TRBV5-1	NA
TGCGCCAGCAGCCAGGGACCTACCCCACCCTACAATGAGCAGTTCTTC	CASSQGPTPPYNEQFF	NA	TRBJ2-1	TRBV4-1	NA
TGTGCCAGCAGCTACCGGACAGATGGCTACGAGCAGTACTTC	CASSYRTDGYEQYF	NA	TRBJ2-7	TRBV5-5	NA
TGCAGTGCTAGCAAGGATTCCTACACAGATACGCAGTATTTT	CSASKDSYTDTQYF	once	TRBJ2-3	TRBV20-1	NA
TGTGCCAGCAGCCCACGACCAGCGGGTGGCTACACCTTC	CASSPRPAGGYTF	few	TRBJ1-2	TRBV14	NA
TGTGCCAGCAGTGAAACAGGGGTTACACAGCCCCAGCATTTT	CASSETGVTQPQHF	NA	TRBJ1-5	TRBV12-3/TRBV12-4	TRBD1
TGTGCCAGCAGCTTAGGTTGGGGGGGGTTCACAGATACGCAGTATTTT	CASSLGWGGFTDTQYF	many	TRBJ2-3	TRBV7-2	TRBD2
TGCAGTGCTAGAGGGGTGGGGAATTCACCCCTCCACTTT	CSARGVGNSPLHF	NA	TRBJ1-6	TRBV20-1	NA
TGTGCCAGCAGCGCGGGAGGGCCAATGAATGAGCAGTTCTTC	CASSAGGPMNEQFF	NA	TRBJ2-1	TRBV6-6	TRBD2
TGTGCCAGCAGTTCCCGACAGATCAATCAGCCCCAGCATTTT	CASSSRQINQPQHF	NA	TRBJ1-5	TRBV27	NA
TGCAGTGCTACCTCAGGGGGAGATAACTATGGCTACACCTTC	CSATSGGDNYGYTF	many	TRBJ1-2	TRBV20-1	TRBD1
TGCGCCAGCAGCTTGGAACTAGCGGGCCTGCAAGAGACCCAGTACTTC	CASSLELAGLQETQYF	NA	TRBJ2-5	TRBV5-1	TRBD2
TGTGCCAGCAGTAGGAACCCCTACGAGCAGTACTTC	CASSRNPYEQYF	many	TRBJ2-7	TRBV12-3/TRBV12-4	NA
TGCGCCAGCATCCTCATATCCGGAGACAGCGGTGTAGCTGAAGCTTTCTTT	CASILISGDSGVAEAFF	NA	TRBJ1-1	TRBV4-1	NA
TGTGCCAGCAGTTCGACTAGCGGGAGCACAGATACGCAGTATTTT	CASSSTSGSTDTQYF	many	TRBJ2-3	TRBV12-3/TRBV12-4	TRBD2
TGCAGTGCTCTCCAGGGCTTCATGAACACTGAAGCTTTCTTT	CSALQGFMNTEAFF	many	TRBJ1-1	TRBV20-1	NA
TGTGCCAGCAGTTTAGCAGGGGGCGCGCTAACTTTCTATGGCTACACCTTC	CASSLAGGALTFYGYTF	few	TRBJ1-2	TRBV12-3/TRBV12-4	TRBD1
TGCAGCGTGAAGGACAGGGCTGATTCACCCCTCCACTTT	CSVKDRADSPLHF	many	TRBJ1-6	TRBV29-1	TRBD1
TGCGCCAGCAGCCAAGACCCCAGGGGGCTAATCAATCAGCCCCAGCATTTT	CASSQDPRGLINQPQHF	few	TRBJ1-5	TRBV4-1	TRBD1
TGTGCCAGCAGTTATGAACTAGCGGGGGTGGCCGGGGAGCTGTTTTTT	CASSYELAGVAGELFF	NA	TRBJ2-2	TRBV6-5	TRBD2
TGCGCCAGCAGCCGCTGGACAGCTGCAACTAATGAAAAACTGTTTTTT	CASSRWTAATNEKLFF	few	TRBJ1-4	TRBV4-1	NA
TGCAGTGCTCCGCGTGGACAGTCCTACAATGAGCAGTTCTTC	CSAPRGQSYNEQFF	NA	TRBJ2-1	TRBV20-1	NA
TGTGCCAGCAGCGGGGGGATAAACAATGAGCAGTTCTTC	CASSGGINNEQFF	many	TRBJ2-1	TRBV7-3	NA
TGTGCCAGCAGTTTAGAAGGGACAGGGGGAAACACCATATATTTT	CASSLEGTGGNTIYF	NA	TRBJ1-3	TRBV28	TRBD1
TGTGCCAGCAGTTTTCTGGACAGGGCGGACGAGCAGTACTTC	CASSFLDRADEQYF	NA	TRBJ2-7	TRBV12-3/TRBV12-4	TRBD1
TGCAGTGCTCGAGAGTGGAGACTAGAGCAGTTCTTC	CSAREWRLEQFF	NA	TRBJ2-1	TRBV20-1	NA
TGCAGTTCTTCCGTTGGGGGGCATTACAATGAGCAGTACTTC	CSSSVGGHYNEQYF	NA	TRBJ2-7	TRBV20-1	NA
TGCAGTGCTAGATCTGTGGGTTACAATGAGCAGTTCTTC	CSARSVGYNEQFF	NA	TRBJ2-1	TRBV20-1	NA
TGCGCCAGCAGCCAAGAAACAGGAGACTATGGCTACACCTTC	CASSQETGDYGYTF	few	TRBJ1-2	TRBV4-3	NA
TGTGCCAGCAGCCAACTAGCGTGGTCCTACAATGAGCAGTACTTC	CASSQLAWSYNEQYF	NA	TRBJ2-7	TRBV14	NA
TGTGCCACCACCCTTTCAGGGGCGGAGATGGGGACCAGGAATGAGCAGTTCTTC	CATTLSGAEMGTRNEQFF	NA	TRBJ2-1	TRBV2	NA